These 27 T cell receptor beta chains originate from one sample sequenced in a study of T cells in Graves' hyperthyroidism and ophthalmopathy. Researchers took RNA transcripts and amplified the TCR beta CDR3 regions from them. First-round RT-PCR targeting the TCR CDR3 was performed with the HTBI primer set. TCRdb itself ran the multiplex PCR reads through MiXCR, one entry per CDR3 protein. This sample carries 300,000 to 400,000 distinct CDR3 sequences, 15% to 20% of them seen once, and the ten largest clones take 45% to 55%. The specimen sequenced was blood. The receptor source for this set is a woman aged 50 to 65 with Graves' hyperthyroidism.

This clonotype showed up many times. The V and J genes are TRBV30 and TRBJ1-1; D is uncertain. There are 14 residues in the CDR3. Germline-derived CDR1 and CDR2 are GTSNPN and SVGIG (reference sequence). The V gene lost 3 bases and the J gene lost 2 bases, with 13 bases spanning the gap. CDR3 amino acids: CAWRTSRVNTEAFF. CDR3 nucleotides: TGTGCCTGGAGGACCTCAAGGGTAAACACTGAAGCTTTCTTT.

This clonotype was recorded many times. The chain has TRBV5-1 and TRBJ2-3; maybe TRBD1 (6 bases). Trimming removed 4 bases at V and 2 bases at J, with 11 bases between. Germline values: CDR1 SGHRS, CDR2 YFSETQ. CDR3 length: 14 residues. CDR3 protein: CASSRRTATDTQYF. In DNA, the CDR3 is TGCGCCAGCAGCCGCAGGACAGCCACAGATACGCAGTATTTT.

As concerns this clonotype: Being one base from a much bigger clone, this may be a read error. The chain employs TRBV27 and TRBJ1-4, with D uncertain. This CDR3 comprises 13 residues. The V gene lost 6 bases and the J gene lost 6 bases, with 11 bases spanning the gap. Germline CDR1 is MNHEY and CDR2 is SMNVEV (reference sequence). The CDR3 nucleotides are TGTGCCAGCAGCTACCCCCGGCATGAAAAACTGTTTTTT. Translation: CASSYPRHEKLFF.

This clonotype was picked up a small number of times. V is TRBV6-1 and J is TRBJ2-7, with no clear D. V was pared by 5 bases and J by 3 bases, with 8 bases between. Germline V gives CDR1 MNHNS, CDR2 SASEGT. This CDR3 comprises 12 residues. The CDR3 nucleotides read TGTGCCAGCAGTCCGGGCAACTACGAGCAGTACTTC. Amino acid sequence: CASSPGNYEQYF.

A note on this clonotype: A read error may produce the germline difference seen at one junction end. The chain links TRBV18 to TRBJ2-2; D is unresolved. From germline, CDR1 is KGHSH and CDR2 LQKENI. The CDR3 extends over 13 amino acids. The CDR3 sequence is CASSSPEDGELFF. CDR3 bases: TGTGCCAGCTCATCACCCGAAGACGGGGAGCTGTTTTTT.

This chain connects TRBV9 to TRBJ1-2; TRBD1 is a possible D gene (5 bases). This CDR3 is 12 amino acids long. V lost 3 bases and J 3 bases, leaving 6 bases between the germline ends. Germline CDR1 reads SGDLS; CDR2 reads YYNGEE. This chain's CDR3 is CASSARDYGYTF. The CDR3 bases are TGTGCCAGCAGCGCCAGGGACTATGGCTACACCTTC.

This rearrangement joins TRBV20-1 to TRBJ2-1; 9 positions agree with TRBD1. The germline V gene has CDR1 DFQATT and CDR2 SNEGSKA (reference sequence). Trimming took 0 bases from V and 4 from J; bases not matched to a gene: 4. The CDR3 has 15 residues. The CDR3 reads CSARDQQGAYNEQFF. The CDR3 DNA reads as TGCAGTGCTAGAGATCAACAGGGGGCGTACAATGAGCAGTTCTTC.

This clonotype was recorded many times. The CDR3 DNA is TGTGCCAGCAGCGGGACAGGGGGGTATGGCTACACCTTC. This codes for CASSGTGGYGYTF. The genes are TRBV2 and TRBJ1-2; 11 nucleotides line up with TRBD1. V shed 6 bases, J shed 5 bases, and the junction held 2 bases outside the gene matches. This CDR3 contains 13 residues. The germline CDR1 and CDR2 sequences are SNHLY and FYNNEI.

This clonotype has only a few counts. The chain couples TRBV7-9 to TRBJ2-2; maybe TRBD2 (5 bases). Germline assignment: CDR1 SEHNR and CDR2 FQNEAQ (reference sequence). This CDR3 is built from 16 residues. The germline V and J ends were trimmed by 5 bases and 1 base, with 14 bases remaining between them. CDR3 loop: CASSPLSGRNTGELFF. For the CDR3, the DNA is TGTGCCAGCAGCCCCCTAAGCGGAAGGAACACCGGGGAGCTGTTTTTT. Full variable domain (missing parts from reference TRBV7-9 and TRBJ2-2): DTGVSQNPRHKITKRGQNVTFRCDPISEHNRLYWYRQTLGQGPEFLTYFQNEAQLEKSRLLSDRFSAERPKGSFSTLEIQRTEQGDSAMYLCASSPLSGRNTGELFFGEGSRLTVL.

This clonotype was recorded at least ten times. CDR3 nucleotide sequence: TGTGCCAGCAGATGGACAGAAGGGGAAAAACTGTTTTTT. Amino acids: CASRWTEGEKLFF. The chain carries TRBV27 and TRBJ1-4, with TRBD1 as a possible D gene (6 bases). This CDR3 has 13 residues. Trimming took off 6 bases at V and 8 bases at J, with 13 bases between the two ends. Germline V CDR1 and CDR2: MNHEY, SMNVEV (reference sequence). The full variable domain, rest sourced from reference TRBV27 and TRBJ1-4, is EAQVTQNPRYLITVTGKKLTVTCSQNMNHEYMSWYRQDPGLGLRQIYYSMNVEVTDKGDVPEGYKVSRKEKRNFPLILESPSPNQTSLYFCASRWTEGEKLFFGSGTQLSVL.

This clonotype was seen at least ten times. The chain uses TRBV18 and TRBJ2-1; a weak D match, TRBD1 (6 bases). V dropped 6 bases and J dropped 6 bases, with 18 bases sitting between them. Germline CDR1 is KGHSH and CDR2 is LQKENI. The CDR3 is made up of 15 amino acids. CDR3 nucleotides: TGTGCCAGCTCGATGGAACAGGGCTCGAGCAATGAGCAGTTCTTC. Protein sequence: CASSMEQGSSNEQFF.

This clonotype was counted a few times. The chain couples TRBV30 to TRBJ2-1; unclear D gene. Per germline, CDR1 GTSNPN and CDR2 SVGIG (reference sequence). This CDR3 contains 11 residues. V was shortened by 4 bases and J by 10 bases, with 11 bases between the two germline ends. CDR3 DNA: TGTGCCTGGATCCGTTCTAGAGAGCAGTTCTTC. It translates to CAWIRSREQFF.

V gene TRBV6-1 combines with J gene TRBJ1-1, with 8 positions matching TRBD1. Losses at the gene ends were 5 bases for V and 5 bases for J; bases not matched to a gene: 10. This CDR3 region has 15 residues. Germline loops: CDR1 MNHNS, CDR2 SASEGT. CDR3: CASSKQGGIGTEAFF. CDR3 in DNA: TGTGCCAGCAGTAAACAGGGGGGTATAGGAACTGAAGCTTTCTTT.

The rearrangement links TRBV2 to TRBJ2-5; 10 bases agree with TRBD1. V was clipped by 4 bases and J by 3 bases; unmatched bases: 11. This CDR3 region has 17 residues. Germline values: CDR1 SNHLY, CDR2 FYNNEI. CDR3 region: CASSVPGQGSGKETQYF. Written as DNA, the CDR3 is TGTGCCAGCAGTGTTCCGGGACAGGGGTCGGGTAAAGAGACCCAGTACTTC.

The rearrangement joins TRBV6-1 to TRBJ2-3; D is possibly TRBD2 (6 bases). The CDR3 runs to 15 residues. V lost 5 bases, J lost 1 base, and 13 bases lay in between. Germline-derived CDR1 and CDR2 are MNHNS and SASEGT. CDR3 residues: CASSQSQRGTDTQYF. CDR3 DNA: TGTGCCAGCAGTCAATCTCAGCGGGGCACAGATACGCAGTATTTT.

There are many counts of this clonotype. The gene calls are TRBV27 and TRBJ1-1; D unclear. Germline V gene lookup returns CDR1 MNHEY and CDR2 SMNVEV (reference sequence). Trimming removed 0 bases from V and 2 bases from J, with 7 bases in between. CDR3 length: 14 residues. CDR3 sequence (DNA): TGTGCCAGCAGTTTATCAGGGCATAACACTGAAGCTTTCTTT. It specifies CASSLSGHNTEAFF.

At least ten counts were recorded for this clonotype. V is TRBV2 and J is TRBJ2-7; no firm D call. Germline CDR1 is SNHLY and CDR2 is FYNNEI. The CDR3 consists of 12 residues. Trimming took 4 bases from V and 7 from J, leaving 11 bases between them. The CDR3 loop is CASSVWGGEQYF. The DNA of the CDR3 is TGTGCCAGCAGTGTTTGGGGTGGGGAGCAGTACTTC.

This clonotype has ten or more counts. This chain connects TRBV11-2 to TRBJ2-7; D is uncertain. V was shortened by 5 bases and J by 6 bases, with 11 bases between the two germline ends. This CDR3 is built from 12 residues. The germline gives CDR1 SGHAT, CDR2 FQNNGV. CDR3 sequence: CASSLGEREQYF. In DNA, the CDR3 is TGTGCCAGCAGCCTCGGTGAACGCGAGCAGTACTTC.

This clonotype was detected ten times or more. The chain employs TRBV12-3 or TRBV12-4 and TRBJ2-5; the D is unclear. The CDR3 covers 15 residues. Trimming shortened V by 2 bases and J by 1 base, and 11 bases separated the two germline ends. The CDR3 reads CASSLSVRGQETQYF. The CDR3 coding sequence is TGTGCCAGCAGTTTAAGTGTTAGAGGCCAAGAGACCCAGTACTTC.

The chain has TRBV4-1 and TRBJ1-2; perhaps TRBD1 as D (6 bases). The germline gives CDR1 MGHRA, CDR2 YSYEKL. This CDR3 is built from 16 residues. Between the trimmed V and J ends, which lost 0 bases and 0 bases, there was a span of 11 bases. The CDR3 nucleotides are TGCGCCAGCAGCCAAGAAGGGGGTACATCTAACTATGGCTACACCTTC. Amino acids: CASSQEGGTSNYGYTF.

The genes are TRBV28 and TRBJ1-1; 10 positions agree with TRBD1. CDR1 MDHEN and CDR2 SYDVKM come from the germline V gene. The CDR3 runs 13 residues. With V trimmed by 7 bases and J by 5 bases, 4 bases remained unmatched. CDR3 in DNA: TGTGCCAGCACGACAGGGGGCGCGACTGAAGCTTTCTTT. This gives the protein CASTTGGATEAFF.

V is TRBV5-1 and J is TRBJ2-3; D might be TRBD2 (6 bases). Germline V CDR1 and CDR2: SGHRS, YFSETQ. This CDR3 spans 16 amino acids. The V gene lost 5 bases and the J gene lost 3 bases, with 19 bases spanning the gap. The CDR3 DNA is TGCGCCAGCAGTTCCGGGGCCGGGGGAGGAACAGATACGCAGTATTTT. Its protein is CASSSGAGGGTDTQYF.

The chain uses TRBV5-1 and TRBJ2-1; 9 positions match TRBD2. This CDR3 region has 17 residues. V was pared by 0 bases and J by 8 bases, with 12 bases of the junction left unmatched. Germline CDR1 is SGHRS and CDR2 is YFSETQ. CDR3 region: CASSLGVLAGGAHEQFF. CDR3 sequence (DNA): TGCGCCAGCAGCTTGGGAGTGCTTGCGGGGGGGGCCCATGAGCAGTTCTTC.

The chain employs TRBV10-3 and TRBJ2-1, with 11 bases matching TRBD2. The CDR3 totals 16 residues. The V segment lost 2 bases and the J segment 4 bases; nucleotides outside the gene matches: 4. CDR1 is ENHRY and CDR2 is SYGVKD in the germline V gene. CDR3 DNA: TGTGCCATCAGTGAGGCTAGCGGGGGGCCATACAATGAGCAGTTCTTC. Protein: CAISEASGGPYNEQFF.

A few counts support this clonotype. The rearrangement uses TRBV5-6 and TRBJ1-2, with no clear D. This CDR3 is built from 13 residues. Germline V gives CDR1 SGHDT, CDR2 YYEEEE. Trimming took 0 bases from V and 4 from J, leaving 7 bases between them. The CDR3 here is CASSLGTAYGYTF. CDR3 sequence (DNA): TGTGCCAGCAGCTTGGGGACGGCCTATGGCTACACCTTC.

This clonotype has just a few counts. The rearrangement joins TRBV5-1 to TRBJ1-4, with D uncertain. V shed 4 bases and J shed 5 bases, with 12 bases lying between them. The CDR3 length is 14 residues. Germline CDR1 and CDR2: SGHRS and YFSETQ. CDR3 in amino acids: CASSGRGANEKLFF. DNA of the CDR3: TGCGCCAGCAGCGGACGCGGCGCCAATGAAAAACTGTTTTTT.

Concerning this clonotype: A much larger clone lies a single base off, so this may be a read error. This chain joins TRBV6-1 and TRBJ2-7, with D maybe TRBD2 (5 bases). V lost 2 bases, J lost 3 bases, and 14 bases lay in between. CDR3 length equals 15 residues. Germline CDR1 reads MNHNS; CDR2 reads SASEGT. Here the CDR3 DNA reads TGTGCCAGCAGTGAATGGGCAGAGGGCAGCTACGAGCAGTACTTC. It encodes CASSEWAEGSYEQYF.